The present TCR beta chain was sequenced within a study of OX40 agonist ivuxolimab in advanced cancers. Overall study context: At 0.01 to 10 mg/kg, ivuxolimab was administered intravenously to patients every 2 weeks. Aged roughly 23 to 90 with a mean of about 63 years, they were approximately 80% male.

Blood was sampled at baseline, cycle 4 day 1, and cycle 7 day 1. Produced via immunoSEQ multiplex PCR; TCRdb's table is partial and in-frame only. The sample consists of about 70,000 clones, almost 85% of them appearing once. Germline CDR1 and CDR2: SGDLS and YYNGEE. The CDR3 is made up of 10 amino acids. V dropped 10 bases and J dropped 3 bases, with 5 bases sitting between them. The chain recombines TRBV9 with TRBJ1-5; no definite D call. Sequenced material: CD4+ or CD8+ T cells sorted from blood, taken in a trial of the OX40 agonist ivuxolimab. The receptor was isolated from an adult with an advanced solid tumor such as melanoma, head and neck, liver or kidney cancer. This CDR3 reads CARINQPQHF. The CDR3 coding sequence is TGTGCCCGGATCAATCAGCCCCAGCATTTT.